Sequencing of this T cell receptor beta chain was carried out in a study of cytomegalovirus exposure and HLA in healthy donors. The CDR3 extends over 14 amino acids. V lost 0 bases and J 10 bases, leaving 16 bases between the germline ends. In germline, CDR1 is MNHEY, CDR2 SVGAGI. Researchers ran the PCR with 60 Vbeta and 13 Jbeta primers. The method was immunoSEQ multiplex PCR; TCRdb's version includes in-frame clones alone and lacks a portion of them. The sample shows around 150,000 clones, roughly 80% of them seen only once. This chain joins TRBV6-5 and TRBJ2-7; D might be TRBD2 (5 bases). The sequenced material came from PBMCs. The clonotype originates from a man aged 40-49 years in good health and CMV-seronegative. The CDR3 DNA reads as TGTGCCAGCAGTTACTCCTCCGGGATTGGCGCTCAGTACTTC. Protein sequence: CASSYSSGIGAQYF.